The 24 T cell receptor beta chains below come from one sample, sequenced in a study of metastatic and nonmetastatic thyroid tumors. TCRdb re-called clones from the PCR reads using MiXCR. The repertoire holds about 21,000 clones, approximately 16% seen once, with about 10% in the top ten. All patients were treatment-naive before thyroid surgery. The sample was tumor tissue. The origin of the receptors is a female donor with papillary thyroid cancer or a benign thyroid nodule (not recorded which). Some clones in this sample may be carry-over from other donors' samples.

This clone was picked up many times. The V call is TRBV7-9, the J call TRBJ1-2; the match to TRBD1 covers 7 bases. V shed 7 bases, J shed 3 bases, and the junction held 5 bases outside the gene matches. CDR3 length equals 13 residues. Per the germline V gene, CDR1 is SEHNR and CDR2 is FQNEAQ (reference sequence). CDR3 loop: CASISTGYYGYTF. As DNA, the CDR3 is TGTGCCAGCATTTCGACAGGGTACTATGGCTACACCTTC.

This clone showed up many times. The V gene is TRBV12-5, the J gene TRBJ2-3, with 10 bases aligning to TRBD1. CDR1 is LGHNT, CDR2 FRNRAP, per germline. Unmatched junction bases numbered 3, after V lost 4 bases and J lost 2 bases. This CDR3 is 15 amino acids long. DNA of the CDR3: TGTGCTAGTGGTTCGGGACAGGGGTCCACAGATACGCAGTATTTT. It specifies CASGSGQGSTDTQYF. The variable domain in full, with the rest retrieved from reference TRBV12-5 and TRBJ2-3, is DARVTQTPRHKVTEMGQEVTMRCQPILGHNTVFWYRQTMMQGLELLAYFRNRAPLDDSGMPKDRFSAEMPDATLATLKIQPSEPRDSAVYFCASGSGQGSTDTQYFGPGTRLTVL.

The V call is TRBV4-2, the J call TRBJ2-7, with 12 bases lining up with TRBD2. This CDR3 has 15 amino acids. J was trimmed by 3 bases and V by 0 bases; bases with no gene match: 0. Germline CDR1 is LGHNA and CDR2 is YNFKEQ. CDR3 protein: CASSQETSGGYEQYF. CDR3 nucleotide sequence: TGTGCCAGCAGCCAAGAGACTAGCGGGGGCTACGAGCAGTACTTC.

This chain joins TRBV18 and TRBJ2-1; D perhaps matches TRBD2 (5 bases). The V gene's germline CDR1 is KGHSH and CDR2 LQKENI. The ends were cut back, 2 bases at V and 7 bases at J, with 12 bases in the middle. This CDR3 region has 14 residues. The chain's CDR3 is CASSPRRTGNEQFF. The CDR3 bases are TGTGCCAGCTCACCAAGAAGAACGGGGAATGAGCAGTTCTTC.

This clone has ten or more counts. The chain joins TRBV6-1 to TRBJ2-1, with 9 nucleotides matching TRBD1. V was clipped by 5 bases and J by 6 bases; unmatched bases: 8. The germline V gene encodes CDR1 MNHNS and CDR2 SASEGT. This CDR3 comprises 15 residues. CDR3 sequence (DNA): TGTGCCAGCAGTCCAGGACAGGGGTGGTTCAATGAGCAGTTCTTC. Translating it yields CASSPGQGWFNEQFF.

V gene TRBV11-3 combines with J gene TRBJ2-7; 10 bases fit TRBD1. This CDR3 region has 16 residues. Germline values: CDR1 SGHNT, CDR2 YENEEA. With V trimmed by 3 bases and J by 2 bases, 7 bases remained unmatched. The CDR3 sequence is CASSFGTGAATYEQYF. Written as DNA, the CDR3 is TGTGCCAGCAGCTTCGGGACAGGGGCAGCTACCTACGAGCAGTACTTC. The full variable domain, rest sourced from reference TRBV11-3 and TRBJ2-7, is EAGVVQSPRYKIIEKKQPVAFWCNPISGHNTLYWYLQNLGQGPELLIRYENEEAVDDSQLPKDRFSAERLKGVDSTLKIQPAELGDSAVYLCASSFGTGAATYEQYFGPGTRLTVT.

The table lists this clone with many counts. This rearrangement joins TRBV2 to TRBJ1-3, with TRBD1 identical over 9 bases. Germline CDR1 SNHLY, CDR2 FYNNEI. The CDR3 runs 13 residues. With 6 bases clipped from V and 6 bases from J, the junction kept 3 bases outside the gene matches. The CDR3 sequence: CASRGDRVNTIYF. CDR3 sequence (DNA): TGTGCCAGCAGGGGGGACAGGGTAAACACCATATATTTT.

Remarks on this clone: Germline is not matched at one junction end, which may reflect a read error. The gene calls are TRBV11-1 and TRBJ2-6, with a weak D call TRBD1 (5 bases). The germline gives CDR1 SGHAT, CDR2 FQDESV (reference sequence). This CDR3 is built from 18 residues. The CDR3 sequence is CASSLGTWFLGGANVLTF. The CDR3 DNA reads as TGTGCCAGCAGCTTAGGGACATGGTTTTTAGGTGGGGCCAACGTCCTTACTTTC.

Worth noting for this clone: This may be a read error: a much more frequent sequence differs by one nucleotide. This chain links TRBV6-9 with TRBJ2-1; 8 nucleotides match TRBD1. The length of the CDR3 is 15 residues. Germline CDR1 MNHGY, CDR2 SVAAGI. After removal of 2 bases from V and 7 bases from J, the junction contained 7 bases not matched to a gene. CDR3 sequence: CASSYPYRGSNEQFF. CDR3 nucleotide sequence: TGTGCCAGCAGTTATCCTTACAGGGGGAGTAATGAGCAGTTCTTC.

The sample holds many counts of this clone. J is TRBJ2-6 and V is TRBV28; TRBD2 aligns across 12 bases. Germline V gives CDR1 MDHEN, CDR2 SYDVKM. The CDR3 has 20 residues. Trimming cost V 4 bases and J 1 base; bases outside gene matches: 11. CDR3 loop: CASSWGTSGLRKSGANVLTF. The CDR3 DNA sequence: TGTGCCAGCAGTTGGGGGACTAGCGGGTTGAGGAAATCTGGGGCCAACGTCCTGACTTTC.

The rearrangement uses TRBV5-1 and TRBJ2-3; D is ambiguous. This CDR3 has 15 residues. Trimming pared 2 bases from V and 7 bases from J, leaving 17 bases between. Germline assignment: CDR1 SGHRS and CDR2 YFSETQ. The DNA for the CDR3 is TGCGCCAGCAGCTTTTGGCAGGCGGCTGGAAATACGCAGTATTTT. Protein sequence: CASSFWQAAGNTQYF. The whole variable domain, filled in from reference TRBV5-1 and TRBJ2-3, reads KAGVTQTPRYLIKTRGQQVTLSCSPISGHRSVSWYQQTPGQGLQFLFEYFSETQRNKGNFPGRFSGRQFSNSRSEMNVSTLELGDSALYLCASSFWQAAGNTQYFGPGTRLTVL.

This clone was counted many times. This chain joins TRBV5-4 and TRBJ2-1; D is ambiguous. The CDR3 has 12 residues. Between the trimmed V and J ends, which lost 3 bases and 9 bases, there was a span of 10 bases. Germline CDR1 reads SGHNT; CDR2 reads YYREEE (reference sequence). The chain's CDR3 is CASSWARSEQFF. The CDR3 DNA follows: TGTGCCAGCAGCTGGGCTAGGAGTGAGCAGTTCTTC.

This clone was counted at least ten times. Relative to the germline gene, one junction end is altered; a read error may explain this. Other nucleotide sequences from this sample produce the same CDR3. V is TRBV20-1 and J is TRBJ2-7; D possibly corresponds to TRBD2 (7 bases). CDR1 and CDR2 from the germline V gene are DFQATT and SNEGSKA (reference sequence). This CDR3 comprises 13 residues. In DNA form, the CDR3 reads TGCAGCGCTAGAGACGGGGGGCGATACGAGCAGTACTTC. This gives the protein CSARDGGRYEQYF.

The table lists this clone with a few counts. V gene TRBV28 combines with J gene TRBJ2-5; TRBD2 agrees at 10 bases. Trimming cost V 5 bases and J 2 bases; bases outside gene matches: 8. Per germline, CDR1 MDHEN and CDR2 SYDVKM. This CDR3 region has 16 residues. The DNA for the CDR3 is TGTGCCAGCAGTGCCGCGGGACTAGCGAAACAAGAGACCCAGTACTTC. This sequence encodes CASSAAGLAKQETQYF.

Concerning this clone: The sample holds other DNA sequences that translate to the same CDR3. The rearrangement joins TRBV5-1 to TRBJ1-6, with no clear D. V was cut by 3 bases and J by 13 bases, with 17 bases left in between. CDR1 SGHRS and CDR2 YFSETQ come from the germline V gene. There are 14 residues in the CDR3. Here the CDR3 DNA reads TGCGCCAGCAGCTCCGAGGGTGTTGGCTCTCCCCTCCACTTT. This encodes CASSSEGVGSPLHF.

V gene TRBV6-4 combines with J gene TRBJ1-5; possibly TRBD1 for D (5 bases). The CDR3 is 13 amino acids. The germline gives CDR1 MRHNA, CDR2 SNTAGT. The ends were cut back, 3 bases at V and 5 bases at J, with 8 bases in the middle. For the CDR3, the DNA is TGTGCCAGCAGTGAAGACAGCTATCAGCCCCAGCATTTT. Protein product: CASSEDSYQPQHF.

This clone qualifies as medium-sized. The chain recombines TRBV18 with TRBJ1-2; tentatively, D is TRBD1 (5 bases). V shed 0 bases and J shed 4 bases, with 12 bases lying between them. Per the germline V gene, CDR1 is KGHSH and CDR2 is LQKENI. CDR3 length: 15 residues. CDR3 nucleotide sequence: TGTGCCAGCTCACCACCCGACGGGACGCGCTATGGCTACACCTTC. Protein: CASSPPDGTRYGYTF.

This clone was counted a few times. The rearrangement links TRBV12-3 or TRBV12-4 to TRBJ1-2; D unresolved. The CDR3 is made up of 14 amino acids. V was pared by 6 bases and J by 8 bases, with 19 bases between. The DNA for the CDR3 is TGTGCCAGCAGCCTGATAGGGAGCTCTAGGGGCTACACCTTC. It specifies CASSLIGSSRGYTF.

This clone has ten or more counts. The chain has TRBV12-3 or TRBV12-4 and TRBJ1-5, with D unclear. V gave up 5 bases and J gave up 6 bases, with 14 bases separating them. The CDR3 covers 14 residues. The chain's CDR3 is CASSPGLGSQPQHF. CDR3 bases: TGTGCCAGCAGTCCAGGACTTGGAAGTCAGCCCCAGCATTTT.

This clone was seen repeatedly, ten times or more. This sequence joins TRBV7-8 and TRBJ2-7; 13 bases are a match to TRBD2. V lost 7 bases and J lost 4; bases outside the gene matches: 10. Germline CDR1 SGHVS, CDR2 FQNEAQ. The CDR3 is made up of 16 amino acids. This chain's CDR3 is CASIPRTSGSWYEQYF. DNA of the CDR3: TGTGCCAGCATCCCCCGGACTAGCGGGAGTTGGTACGAGCAGTACTTC.

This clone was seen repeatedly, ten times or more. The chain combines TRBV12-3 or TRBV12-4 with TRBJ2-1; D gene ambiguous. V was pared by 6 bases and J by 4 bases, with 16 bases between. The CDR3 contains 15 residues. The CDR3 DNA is TGTGCCAGCAGGAATGACATGCCGCCGTACAATGAGCAGTTCTTC. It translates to CASRNDMPPYNEQFF.

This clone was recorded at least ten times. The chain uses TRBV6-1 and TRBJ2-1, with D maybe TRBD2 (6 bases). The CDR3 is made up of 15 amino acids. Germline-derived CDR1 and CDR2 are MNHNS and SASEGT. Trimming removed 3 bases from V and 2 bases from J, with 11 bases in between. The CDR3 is CASSEWRTTYNEQFF. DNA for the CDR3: TGTGCCAGCAGTGAGTGGCGGACTACCTACAATGAGCAGTTCTTC.

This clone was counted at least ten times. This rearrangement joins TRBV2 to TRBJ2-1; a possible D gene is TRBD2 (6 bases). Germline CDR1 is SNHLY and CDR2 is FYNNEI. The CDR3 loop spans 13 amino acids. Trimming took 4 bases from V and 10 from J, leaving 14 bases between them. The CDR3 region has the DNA TGTGCCAGCAGTGGGGGACTTCGTTTGGAGCAGTTCTTC. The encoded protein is CASSGGLRLEQFF. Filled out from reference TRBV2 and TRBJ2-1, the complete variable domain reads EPEVTQTPSHQVTQMGQEVILRCVPISNHLYFYWYRQILGQKVEFLVSFYNNEISEKSEIFDDQFSVERPDGSNFTLKIRSTKLEDSAMYFCASSGGLRLEQFFGPGTRLTVL.

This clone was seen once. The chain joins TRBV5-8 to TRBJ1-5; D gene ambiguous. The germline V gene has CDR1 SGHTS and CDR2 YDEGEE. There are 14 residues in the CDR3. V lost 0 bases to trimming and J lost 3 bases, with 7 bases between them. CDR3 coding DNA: TGTGCCAGCAGCTTGGGGGGTTCCAATCAGCCCCAGCATTTT. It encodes CASSLGGSNQPQHF.